This T cell receptor (beta chain) comes out of a study of blood T cell repertoires in COVID-19 (dated by TCRdb to 2020 to 2021). General notes on the study: Samples from collaborators originated in the United States, Italy and Spain and spanned both the acute and convalescent phases of COVID-19. The material from the prospective study consisted of cDNA or gDNA derived from T cells, B-cell-depleted T cells, or PBMCs. The dataset comprised deeply sampled blood TCRbeta repertoires from subjects exposed to, actively infected with, or recovered from COVID-19. The repertoires were released in a freely available public database meant as a resource for research on the immune response to SARS-CoV-2. The samples were drawn from two sources: the first 160 participants of the ongoing ImmuneRACE study, and fewer than 1,500 subjects contributed by 6 global collaborators. Sample metadata almost always included a de-identified subject ID, COVID-19 status, age in years and sex. HLA class I and class II types, where available, came from metadata supplied by the sample provider rather than from assay-based typing.

The germline V gene supplies CDR1 SNHLY and CDR2 FYNNEI. V is cut back by 7 bases and J by 7 bases, with 8 bases in the junction unmatched. Inclusive of the bounding cysteine and phenylalanine, the CDR3 is 14 residues long. Of the read, only the CDR3 DNA is kept; its 42 bases are in frame from base 1. In Seattle, one collaborating source enrolled patients while the infection was active and tracked those patients longitudinally over the course of disease. Collaborating institutions collected whole blood in K2EDTA tubes following their own protocols. Collaborator samples were shipped for TCRbeta analysis as frozen whole blood, isolated PBMCs, or DNA extracted from either sample type. TCRbeta CDR3 regions were amplified from genomic DNA by means of the immunoSEQ Assay, a bias-controlled multiplex PCR. In the authors' own workflow: Within the assay, amplification of reference gene primers was used to estimate how many nucleated cells each sample contained. To quantify the absolute abundance of each unique TCRbeta CDR3 rearrangement, sequence reads were collapsed and filtered. For each sample, productive Simpson clonality was calculated as the square root of Simpson's diversity index across productive rearrangements. The clones in this table, taken by TCRdb from immuneACCESS, are in-frame only. Not every clone is retained; where verified, under half of the shortfall comes from an unresolved V gene, and the cause of the rest is unknown. Clone size and the V and J calls come from that table; the DNA yielded D and trimming. The sample table holds roughly 100,000 clones, of which around 88% were seen once. Roughly 2% of the sample belongs to the ten largest clones.

With respect to this clone: What antigen it recognizes has not been identified. Base qualities were left out, and no much larger clone turns up one base away.

What the authors observed across the whole study: The amount of clinical and demographic metadata varied by source and participant and was provided uncurated.

The receptor comes from a man aged 50 to 60 with COVID-19, enrolled during active disease. This sequence uses TRBV2 and TRBJ2-1, with 9 central nucleotides matching TRBD2. Sequencing used peripheral blood. The base sequence is TGTGCCAGCAATGCGGGGGGGCCTTGGAATGAGCAGTTCTTC. It codes for CASNAGGPWNEQFF.